The 13 T cell receptor beta chains below all came from one sample that was sequenced in a study of blood T cell repertoires in COVID-19 (dated by TCRdb to between 2020 and 2021). Receptor amplification or capture employed the immunoSEQ multiplex PCR assay. Imported from immuneACCESS, the table was reduced by TCRdb to in-frame sequences with V and J called. These copies leave out some clones; in studies compared against another copy, an unresolved V gene accounts for under half, and the cause of the remainder is not known. This sample comprises roughly 90,000 clones, roughly 88% of them detected only once. Clones ranked in the top ten supply roughly 3% of the sample. Source material: peripheral blood. The receptors stem from a woman older than 75 with COVID-19, enrolled during active disease.

The chain recombines TRBV6-5 with TRBJ1-1, with D maybe TRBD1 (5 bases). The CDR3 is made up of 13 amino acids. Trimming left V 10 bases short and J 1 base short, with 13 bases between. CDR1 and CDR2 (germline): MNHEY, SVGAGI. Written as DNA, the CDR3 is TGTGCCACGACCAGGGCTTGGAACACTGAAGCTTTCTTT. This sequence encodes CATTRAWNTEAFF.

This clone turned up a few times. The chain couples TRBV5-1 to TRBJ1-4, with 12 bases fitting TRBD1. The trim removed 3 bases at V and 6 bases at J, leaving 12 bases unmatched. The CDR3 sequence is 18 residues long. Germline V gene lookup returns CDR1 SGHRS and CDR2 YFSETQ. The CDR3 nucleotides read TGCGCCAGCAGCTCGTTCGACGGGACAGGGGGCCGGGATGAAAAACTGTTTTTT. This encodes CASSSFDGTGGRDEKLFF.

The chain links TRBV18 to TRBJ2-6, with D uncertain. Between the trimmed V and J ends, which lost 3 bases and 7 bases, there was a span of 10 bases. The CDR3 runs to 14 residues. Germline CDR1 KGHSH, CDR2 LQKENI. CDR3 loop: CASSPRHIANVLTF. The CDR3 DNA reads as TGTGCCAGCTCACCGCGACATATTGCCAACGTCCTGACTTTC.

This clone came up once. The chain employs TRBV5-1 and TRBJ2-3, with 8 bases fitting TRBD2. Germline-derived CDR1 and CDR2 are SGHRS and YFSETQ. This CDR3 has 14 amino acids. V shed 1 base and J 5 bases; nucleotides not matched to a gene: 3. CDR3 DNA sequence: TGCGCCAGCAGCTTGTCACTAGCGGTAGATACGCAGTATTTT. Its protein product is CASSLSLAVDTQYF. The variable domain in full, with the rest retrieved from reference TRBV5-1 and TRBJ2-3, is KAGVTQTPRYLIKTRGQQVTLSCSPISGHRSVSWYQQTPGQGLQFLFEYFSETQRNKGNFPGRFSGRQFSNSRSEMNVSTLELGDSALYLCASSLSLAVDTQYFGPGTRLTVL.

The table lists this clone with a few counts. This chain connects TRBV3-1 (or the pseudogene TRBV3-2) to TRBJ2-7; 8 bases fit TRBD1. This CDR3 contains 16 residues. Germline values: CDR1 LGHDT, CDR2 YNNKEL (reference sequence). J was trimmed by 0 bases and V by 4 bases; bases with no gene match: 8. The CDR3 region is CASSPTSGTGSYEQYF. CDR3 nucleotides: TGTGCCAGCAGCCCCACCTCCGGGACAGGCTCCTACGAGCAGTACTTC.

This chain uses TRBV1 with TRBJ2-3; TRBD2 was called by the table and not checked on the DNA. TRBV1 is labeled a pseudogene. The CDR3 consists of 16 residues. The CDR3, as DNA: TGCACCAGCAGCCCCCGACCAGCGGGATCTCCAGATACGCAGTATTTT. Its translation is CTSSPRPAGSPDTQYF.

This clone has more than one count but fewer than ten. V gene TRBV9 combines with J gene TRBJ2-2, with no clear D. CDR3 length: 15 amino acids. CDR1 is SGDLS, CDR2 YYNGEE, per germline. The V and J ends lost 0 bases and 5 bases respectively, with 11 bases between them. The CDR3 DNA is TGTGCCAGCAGCGTAGCTCCCCGCGGAACCGGGGAGCTGTTTTTT. Protein product: CASSVAPRGTGELFF.

The chain has TRBV5-4 and TRBJ2-7; 7 bases are a match to TRBD1. This CDR3 is built from 16 residues. Germline CDR1 is SGHNT and CDR2 is YYREEE (reference sequence). The J segment lost 5 bases and the V segment lost 4 bases, leaving 15 bases of the junction unmatched. Here the CDR3 DNA reads TGTGCCAGCAGCACCCCTCGGCAGGGGGTGCCCGACGAGCAGTACTTC. It yields the protein CASSTPRQGVPDEQYF.

This clone was seen only a few times. The V gene is TRBV21-1, the J gene TRBJ2-7; the D segment call TRBD1 is taken from the table without a DNA check. TRBV21-1 is marked as a pseudogene. The CDR3 totals 14 residues. The CDR3 DNA reads TGTGCCAGCAGCATACAGGGAGTGCCCTACGAGCAGTACTTC. Amino acids: CASSIQGVPYEQYF.

For the CDR3, the DNA is TGCGCCAGCAGCTTGGAGGGGGGGGCCTCTAATTCACCCCTCCACTTT. This gives the protein CASSLEGGASNSPLHF. The rearrangement joins TRBV5-1 to TRBJ1-6; a possible D gene is TRBD1 (6 bases). This CDR3 region has 16 residues. V dropped 0 bases and J dropped 6 bases, with 13 bases sitting between them. CDR1 SGHRS and CDR2 YFSETQ come from the germline V gene.

CDR3 loop: CASSKAPPGPDREKYEQYF. CDR3 bases: TGTGCCAGCAGCAAAGCCCCGCCCGGACCAGACAGGGAGAAATACGAGCAGTACTTC. The gene calls are TRBV21-1 and TRBJ2-7; the table calls TRBD1, which could not be checked here. TRBV21-1 is a documented pseudogene. The CDR3 extends over 19 amino acids.

The chain uses TRBV11-3 and TRBJ2-1, with D unresolved. The CDR3 sequence is 14 residues long. The germline V gene has CDR1 SGHNT and CDR2 YENEEA. V dropped 2 bases and J dropped 1 base, with 6 bases sitting between them. In DNA form, the CDR3 reads TGTGCCAGCAGCTTAACACATTCCTACAATGAGCAGTTCTTC. Encoded protein: CASSLTHSYNEQFF. The full variable domain, in which reference TRBV11-3 and TRBJ2-1 provide the parts outside the CDR3, is EAGVVQSPRYKIIEKKQPVAFWCNPISGHNTLYWYLQNLGQGPELLIRYENEEAVDDSQLPKDRFSAERLKGVDSTLKIQPAELGDSAVYLCASSLTHSYNEQFFGPGTRLTVL.

In this sample, this clone turned up once. The J gene is TRBJ1-1, the V gene TRBV2; 7 positions agree with TRBD1. Germline V CDR1 and CDR2: SNHLY, FYNNEI. The length of the CDR3 is 14 residues. After removal of 7 bases from V and 4 bases from J, the junction contained 9 bases not matched to a gene. Here the CDR3 reads CASNRDSLGTEAFF. Written as DNA, the CDR3 is TGTGCCAGCAACCGGGACAGTTTAGGCACTGAAGCTTTCTTT.